This T cell receptor (beta chain) was sequenced during a study of CD8 T cells in Susac syndrome. Looking at the study overall: Patients with Susac syndrome were therapy-naive, taking corticosteroids, with some also receiving intravenous immunoglobulin, or taking intravenous immunoglobulin alone at the time their blood was drawn.

Whole-study findings and limits: By the study's own acknowledgment, its TCR sequencing and HLA analysis included relatively few individuals.

About 0.45 to 1 ug RNA was reverse transcribed with random hexamers. TCRdb called the immunoSEQ multiplex PCR reads again in MiXCR, with one record for every CDR3 protein. The sample has some 190,000 distinct CDR3 sequences; about 94% are singletons. This clonotype occurred once. Its antigen is currently unknown. V gave up 6 bases and J gave up 4 bases; unmatched junction bases: 10. The germline V gene has CDR1 DFQATT and CDR2 SNEGSKA (reference sequence). The CDR3 is 15 amino acids. The chain has TRBV20-1 and TRBJ2-3, with 10 bases fitting TRBD2. The sequenced material came from CD4+ T cells from PBMCs. The receptor was derived from a human donor with Susac syndrome. The CDR3 nucleotides are TGCAGTGCAAACCGGCGAGCGGGGGGGCCAGATACGCAGTATTTT. Its translation: CSANRRAGGPDTQYF.